A single sample gave rise to the 24 T cell receptor beta chains below, sequenced in a study of T-cell reconstitution after alpha-beta-depleted transplantation in children. Unique molecular identifiers were built into the TCRbeta library. TCRdb passed the PCR reads through MiXCR, listing each CDR3 protein once. The sample consists of about 1,000,000 distinct CDR3 sequences, 25% to 35% of them appearing once. The material was PBMCs, mostly from graft donor cells, obtained 360 days after TCRalphabeta/CD19-depleted stem cell transplant. The receptor source for this set is a boy less than two years old who had a stem cell transplant for SCID, so the T cells may come from the graft donor.

The chain is built from TRBV2 and TRBJ1-2; TRBD1 aligns across 7 bases. There are 14 residues in the CDR3. Germline V gene data show CDR1 as SNHLY and CDR2 as FYNNEI. V was pared by 1 base and J by 2 bases, with 1 base of the junction left unmatched. CDR3 coding DNA: TGTGCCAGCAGTGAAGGACAGGGAAACTATGGCTACACCTTC. This gives the protein CASSEGQGNYGYTF.

The genes are TRBV2 and TRBJ2-4; TRBD1 matches at 8 bases. V was pared by 6 bases and J by 0 bases, with 4 bases of the junction left unmatched. The CDR3 extends over 15 amino acids. Germline V gene data show CDR1 as SNHLY and CDR2 as FYNNEI. CDR3: CASRGTGKAKNIQYF. The CDR3 DNA follows: TGTGCCAGCAGAGGGACAGGCAAAGCCAAAAACATTCAGTACTTC.

The chain links TRBV12-3 or TRBV12-4 to TRBJ2-1; 8 bases agree with TRBD2. The CDR3 has 15 amino acids. The J segment lost 0 bases and the V segment lost 5 bases, leaving 3 bases of the junction unmatched. The CDR3 bases are TGTGCCAGCAGTACCGCGGGGGGCTCCTACAATGAGCAGTTCTTC. As protein: CASSTAGGSYNEQFF.

V and J are TRBV4-3 and TRBJ2-7, with D perhaps matching TRBD1 (7 bases). This CDR3 contains 18 residues. Germline values: CDR1 LGHNA, CDR2 YSLEER. Trimming pared 2 bases from V and 2 bases from J, leaving 22 bases between. The CDR3 DNA is TGCGCCAGCAGCCAAAGATTAGGGGGCAGGGGGGAGACCTACGAGCAGTACTTC. Its protein is CASSQRLGGRGETYEQYF.

Only a few counts were recorded for this clonotype. The V call is TRBV7-8, the J call TRBJ2-7; possibly TRBD1 for D (6 bases). Looked up from germline, CDR1 is SGHVS and CDR2 is FQNEAQ. The CDR3 runs to 16 residues. V shed 3 bases and J shed 2 bases, with 17 bases lying between them. CDR3 region: CASSFSGRQVTYEQYF. The CDR3 region has the DNA TGTGCCAGCAGCTTTAGTGGGAGACAGGTAACCTACGAGCAGTACTTC.

This clonotype was seen more than once but under ten times. This rearrangement joins TRBV20-1 to TRBJ2-3; 9 bases match TRBD1. V shed 6 bases and J 5 bases; nucleotides not matched to a gene: 6. Germline loops: CDR1 DFQATT, CDR2 SNEGSKA (reference sequence). The CDR3 spans 13 residues. This CDR3 is CSAPGQGQDTQYF. Written as DNA, the CDR3 is TGCAGTGCCCCGGGACAGGGCCAAGATACGCAGTATTTT.

This chain connects TRBV2 to TRBJ2-7, with D hard to call. Looked up from germline, CDR1 is SNHLY and CDR2 is FYNNEI. This CDR3 spans 16 amino acids. The V gene lost 2 bases and the J gene lost 3 bases, with 17 bases spanning the gap. The CDR3 region is CASSEIWAGDLYEQYF. The CDR3 DNA reads TGTGCCAGCAGTGAAATTTGGGCCGGTGATCTCTACGAGCAGTACTTC.

A few counts support this clonotype. The chain's CDR3 is CASKGRADTQYF. The CDR3 DNA follows: TGTGCCAGCAAGGGCCGGGCGGATACGCAGTATTTT. The V call is TRBV2, the J call TRBJ2-3; D gene ambiguous. Germline V CDR1 and CDR2: SNHLY, FYNNEI. The V and J ends lost 7 bases and 6 bases respectively, with 11 bases between them. The CDR3 covers 12 residues.

This clonotype was seen a few times. The V call is TRBV24-1, the J call TRBJ2-3, with D tentatively TRBD1 (6 bases). Germline CDR1 KGHDR, CDR2 SFDVKD. Deletions cut 3 bases from V and 6 bases from J, with 12 bases between. The CDR3 totals 14 residues. The CDR3 bases are TGTGCCACCAGTGATCCCTCAAGGGGGGATACGCAGTATTTT. Translation gives CATSDPSRGDTQYF.

This clonotype was seen only a few times. This may stem from a read error, because a much larger clone lies one nucleotide away. This rearrangement joins TRBV12-3 or TRBV12-4 to TRBJ2-7; the D is unclear. This CDR3 comprises 11 residues. V was shortened by 4 bases and J by 4 bases, with 5 bases between the two germline ends. CDR3 nucleotides: TGTGCCAGCAGTTCGAAGTACGAGCAGTACTTC. Its protein product is CASSSKYEQYF.

This chain connects TRBV15 to TRBJ2-3, with D hard to call. V lost 1 base and J lost 1, with 12 bases in between. CDR1 is LNHNV and CDR2 is YYDKDF in the germline V gene (reference sequence). CDR3 length equals 16 residues. DNA for the CDR3: TGTGCCACCAGCAGAGGGCAGAGGTTGGGCACAGATACGCAGTATTTT. This encodes CATSRGQRLGTDTQYF.

DNA of the CDR3: TGTGCCAGCAGCGATACCCCCGGAGGAGGGCAGTTCTTC. Protein: CASSDTPGGGQFF. V gene TRBV9 combines with J gene TRBJ2-1, with D perhaps matching TRBD2 (5 bases). This CDR3 has 13 amino acids. Germline lookup yields CDR1 SGDLS and CDR2 YYNGEE. The ends were cut back, 3 bases at V and 12 bases at J, with 16 bases in the middle.

There are a few counts of this clonotype. V usage is TRBV5-1 and J usage is TRBJ2-1; the D gene could be TRBD1 or TRBD2 (5 bases each). Germline CDR1 SGHRS, CDR2 YFSETQ. This CDR3 region has 16 residues. The ends were cut back, 4 bases at V and 4 bases at J, with 18 bases in the middle. The CDR3 DNA sequence: TGCGCCAGCAGCCTGAGTGGGGACCGCGATTACAATGAGCAGTTCTTC. This codes for CASSLSGDRDYNEQFF.

Here the CDR3 DNA reads TGCGCCAGCAGCCCCCGGGGGTCCCCCAATCAGCCCCAGCATTTT. Its translation: CASSPRGSPNQPQHF. This chain joins TRBV5-1 and TRBJ1-5, with D perhaps matching TRBD1 (5 bases). CDR1 and CDR2 (germline): SGHRS, YFSETQ. CDR3 length: 15 residues. Trimming took off 4 bases at V and 3 bases at J, with 14 bases between the two ends.

Only a few counts were recorded for this clonotype. This sequence joins TRBV4-3 and TRBJ2-1, with a possible D match to TRBD1 (5 bases). This CDR3 contains 14 residues. Trimming stripped 2 bases from V and 8 bases from J, with 13 bases between. CDR1 LGHNA and CDR2 YSLEER come from the germline V gene. CDR3 residues: CASSQLGGAHEQFF. CDR3 in DNA: TGCGCCAGCAGCCAATTGGGTGGGGCGCATGAGCAGTTCTTC.

V gene TRBV12-3 or TRBV12-4 combines with J gene TRBJ2-1, with D perhaps matching TRBD1 or TRBD2 (5 bases each). Trimming pared 6 bases from V and 5 bases from J, leaving 20 bases between. This CDR3 is built from 16 residues. CDR3 residues: CASSSHGTLPNNEQFF. The CDR3 DNA sequence: TGTGCCAGCAGCTCGCACGGGACCCTGCCAAACAATGAGCAGTTCTTC.

This clonotype was recorded a few times. V gene TRBV12-3 or TRBV12-4 combines with J gene TRBJ2-3, with D uncertain. Trimming removed 3 bases from V and 5 bases from J, with 15 bases in between. The length of the CDR3 is 15 residues. CDR3 nucleotides: TGTGCCAGCAGTTTCGGCGGCCTCCCGGGAGATACGCAGTATTTT. Protein product: CASSFGGLPGDTQYF.

The rearrangement uses TRBV5-1 and TRBJ2-1; TRBD2 matches 9 bases. The CDR3 length is 16 residues. The V and J ends lost 6 bases and 1 base, in that order; junction bases with no gene match: 8. Germline lookup yields CDR1 SGHRS and CDR2 YFSETQ. Written as DNA, the CDR3 is TGCGCCAGCACTGAGCTAGCGGGGCTATCCTACAATGAGCAGTTCTTC. It codes for CASTELAGLSYNEQFF.

There are a few counts of this clonotype. This chain links TRBV10-3 with TRBJ2-7; 8 nucleotides agree with TRBD1. From germline, CDR1 is ENHRY and CDR2 SYGVKD. With V trimmed by 6 bases and J by 2 bases, 9 bases remained unmatched. The CDR3 loop spans 15 amino acids. This CDR3 is CAISGDRPSPYEQYF. CDR3 in DNA: TGTGCCATCAGCGGGGACAGGCCCAGTCCCTACGAGCAGTACTTC.

The chain links TRBV6-2 or TRBV6-3 to TRBJ2-1, with TRBD2 matching over 10 bases. CDR1 is MNHEY, CDR2 SVGEGT, per germline. This CDR3 contains 18 residues. With V trimmed by 6 bases and J by 3 bases, 14 bases remained unmatched. The CDR3 DNA reads as TGTGCCAGCAGCCCCCTGGCGCTACTAGCGGGGTTCTACAATGAGCAGTTCTTC. Its translation: CASSPLALLAGFYNEQFF.

This clonotype appeared a single time. J is TRBJ2-2 and V is TRBV13, with D unclear. Per germline, CDR1 PRHDT and CDR2 FYEKMQ (reference sequence). The CDR3 has 13 residues. V lost 4 bases and J 6 bases, leaving 9 bases between the germline ends. The CDR3 sequence is CASSSSLAGELFF. The CDR3 bases are TGTGCCAGCAGCTCCTCTCTGGCCGGGGAGCTGTTTTTT.

This clonotype was seen a handful of times. This chain joins TRBV15 and TRBJ2-7, with D perhaps matching TRBD2 (5 bases). The CDR3 loop spans 13 amino acids. CDR1 and CDR2 from the germline V gene are LNHNV and YYDKDF (reference sequence). Trimming removed 0 bases from V and 6 bases from J, with 9 bases in between. The CDR3 is CATSRDLGAEQYF. CDR3 DNA: TGTGCCACCAGCAGAGATCTGGGAGCCGAGCAGTACTTC.

The V gene is TRBV10-3, the J gene TRBJ1-6; 7 bases are shared with TRBD1. There are 14 residues in the CDR3. The germline V gene encodes CDR1 ENHRY and CDR2 SYGVKD. Trimming removed 6 bases from V and 6 bases from J; junction bases left unmatched: 5. The CDR3 protein is CAISGTAANSPLHF. In DNA form, the CDR3 reads TGTGCCATCAGCGGGACAGCGGCTAATTCACCCCTCCACTTT.

The rearrangement links TRBV6-6 to TRBJ1-5; D gene unclear. Germline V gene data show CDR1 as MNHNY and CDR2 as SVGAGI (reference sequence). The CDR3 covers 12 residues. V shed 2 bases and J shed 4 bases, with 3 bases lying between them. CDR3 sequence (DNA): TGTGCCAGCAGTTACCAAAATCAGCCCCAGCATTTT. This translates into CASSYQNQPQHF.